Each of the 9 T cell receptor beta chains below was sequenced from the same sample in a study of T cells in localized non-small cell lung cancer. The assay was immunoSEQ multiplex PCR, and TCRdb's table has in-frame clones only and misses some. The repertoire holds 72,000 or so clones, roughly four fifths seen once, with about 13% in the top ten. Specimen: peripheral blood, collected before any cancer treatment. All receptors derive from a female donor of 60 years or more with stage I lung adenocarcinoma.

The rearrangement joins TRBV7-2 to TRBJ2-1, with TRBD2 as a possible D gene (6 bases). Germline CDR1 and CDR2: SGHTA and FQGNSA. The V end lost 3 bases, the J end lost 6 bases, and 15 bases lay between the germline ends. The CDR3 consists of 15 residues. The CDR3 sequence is CASSLGDGGLNEQFF. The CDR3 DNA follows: TGTGCCAGCAGCTTGGGGGACGGGGGTCTCAATGAGCAGTTCTTC.

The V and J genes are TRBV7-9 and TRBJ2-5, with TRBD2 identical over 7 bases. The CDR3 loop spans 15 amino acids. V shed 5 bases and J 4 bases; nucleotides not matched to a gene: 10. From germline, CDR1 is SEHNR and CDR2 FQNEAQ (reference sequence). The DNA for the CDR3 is TGTGCCAGCAGCCCCCTCCCGGGAGGATTAGAGACCCAGTACTTC. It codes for CASSPLPGGLETQYF.

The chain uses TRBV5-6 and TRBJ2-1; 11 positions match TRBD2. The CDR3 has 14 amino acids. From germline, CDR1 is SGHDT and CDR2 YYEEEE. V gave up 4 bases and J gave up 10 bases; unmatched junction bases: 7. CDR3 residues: CASSASGGRIEQFF. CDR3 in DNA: TGTGCCAGCAGCGCTAGCGGGGGGCGAATCGAGCAGTTCTTC.

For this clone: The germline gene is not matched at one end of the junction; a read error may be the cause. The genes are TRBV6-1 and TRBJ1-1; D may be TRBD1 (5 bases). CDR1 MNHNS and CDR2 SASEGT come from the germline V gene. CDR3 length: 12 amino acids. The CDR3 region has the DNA TGTGCCAGCAGTGAAGGTATTAGACAGCTAAGTTTT. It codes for CASSEGIRQLSF.

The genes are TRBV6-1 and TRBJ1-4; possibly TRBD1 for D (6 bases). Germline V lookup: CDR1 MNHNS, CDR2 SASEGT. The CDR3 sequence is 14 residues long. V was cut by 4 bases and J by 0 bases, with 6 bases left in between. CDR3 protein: CASSGDTTNEKLFF. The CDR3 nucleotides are TGTGCCAGCAGTGGGGACACAACTAATGAAAAACTGTTTTTT.

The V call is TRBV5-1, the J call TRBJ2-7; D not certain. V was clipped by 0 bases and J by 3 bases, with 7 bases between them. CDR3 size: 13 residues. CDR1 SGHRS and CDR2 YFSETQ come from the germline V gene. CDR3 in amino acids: CASSLEGFYEQYF. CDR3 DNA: TGCGCCAGCAGCTTGGAGGGATTCTACGAGCAGTACTTC.

As DNA, the CDR3 is TGTGCCAGCTCCCGACCCAGCTCTGGAAACACCATATATTTT. It translates to CASSRPSSGNTIYF. This chain links TRBV2 with TRBJ1-3; no clear D gene. This CDR3 has 14 amino acids. Trimming took 8 bases from V and 0 from J, leaving 11 bases between them. Germline V gives CDR1 SNHLY, CDR2 FYNNEI.

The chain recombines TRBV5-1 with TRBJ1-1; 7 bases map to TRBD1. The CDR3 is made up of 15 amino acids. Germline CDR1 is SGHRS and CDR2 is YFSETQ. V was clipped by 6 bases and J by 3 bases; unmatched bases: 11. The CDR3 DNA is TGCGCCAGCAACCGACAGGGAGTAATAGACACTGAAGCTTTCTTT. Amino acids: CASNRQGVIDTEAFF.

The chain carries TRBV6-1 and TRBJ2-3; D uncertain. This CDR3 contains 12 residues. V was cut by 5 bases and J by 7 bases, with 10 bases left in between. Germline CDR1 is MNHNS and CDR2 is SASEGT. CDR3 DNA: TGTGCCAGCAGTCAGACCGGTAATACGCAGTATTTT. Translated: CASSQTGNTQYF.